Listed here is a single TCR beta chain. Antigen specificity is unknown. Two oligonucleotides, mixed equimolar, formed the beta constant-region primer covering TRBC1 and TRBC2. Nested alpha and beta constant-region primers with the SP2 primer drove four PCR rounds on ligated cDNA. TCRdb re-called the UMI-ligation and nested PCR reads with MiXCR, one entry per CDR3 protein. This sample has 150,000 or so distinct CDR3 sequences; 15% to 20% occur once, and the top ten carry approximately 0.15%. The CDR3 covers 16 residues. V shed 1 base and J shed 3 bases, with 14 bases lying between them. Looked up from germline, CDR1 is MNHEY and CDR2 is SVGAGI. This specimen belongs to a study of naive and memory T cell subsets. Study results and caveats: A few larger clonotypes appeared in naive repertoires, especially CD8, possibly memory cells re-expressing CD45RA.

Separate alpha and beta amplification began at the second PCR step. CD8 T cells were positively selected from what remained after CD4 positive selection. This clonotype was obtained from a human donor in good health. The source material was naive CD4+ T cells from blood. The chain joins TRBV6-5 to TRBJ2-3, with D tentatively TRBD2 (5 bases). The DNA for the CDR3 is TGTGCCAGCAGTTACTTATCCGGCCGCGGGACAGATACGCAGTATTTT. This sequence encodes CASSYLSGRGTDTQYF.